The TCR beta chain described here comes from a study of glioma-infiltrating T cells after dendritic cell vaccination. Study information: Monocyte-derived dendritic cells, cultured seven days with IL-4 and GM-CSF, were pulsed with autologous tumor lysate.

The CDR3 runs 13 residues. Trimming left V 2 bases short and J 8 bases short, with 10 bases between. Germline values: CDR1 SGHRS, CDR2 YFSETQ. Only in-frame clones appear in the TCRdb table, and some are missing; sequencing was by immunoSEQ multiplex PCR. The sample records 85,000 to 100,000 clones, 80% being singletons. Stated time point: after dendritic cell vaccination, including at tumor progression/relapse. PBMC sampling occurred before vaccination, two weeks after the third dose, and at progression. This receptor was taken from a human donor with glioblastoma. The V call is TRBV5-1, the J call TRBJ2-2; a weak D match, TRBD2 (5 bases). Sequencing used blood, obtained after dendritic cell vaccination. This chain's CDR3 is CASSFAGDGELFF. For the CDR3, the DNA is TGCGCCAGCAGCTTTGCCGGGGATGGGGAGCTGTTTTTT.